The TCR beta chain described here comes from a study of T cells expressing NK-cell markers. From its re-call of the 5' RACE reads, TCRdb lists each CDR3 protein once, without DNA. The repertoire table contains roughly 450,000 distinct CDR3 sequences. Germline values: CDR1 SGHRS, CDR2 YFSETQ. CDR3 length: 15 residues. The receptor comes from a woman aged 45-60 years in good health. This chain links TRBV5-1 with TRBJ1-1; TCRdb picks TRBD1, but there is no DNA to check that call. The source material was blood T cells: a sorted CD56 or NKG2C T cell subset, CD4+ or CD8+ T cells, or bulk PBMC T cells (not recorded which). The CDR3 here is CASSIPQGEYTEAFF. Combining the CDR3 with reference TRBV5-1 and TRBJ1-1 gives the whole variable domain KAGVTQTPRYLIKTRGQQVTLSCSPISGHRSVSWYQQTPGQGLQFLFEYFSETQRNKGNFPGRFSGRQFSNSRSEMNVSTLELGDSALYLCASSIPQGEYTEAFFGQGTRLTVV.